The clone carrying this T cell receptor beta chain was recorded at least ten times. Its antigen is undetermined. The CDR3 has 18 residues. V shed 3 bases and J shed 4 bases, with 25 bases lying between them. The germline V gene encodes CDR1 SEHNR and CDR2 FQNEAQ (reference sequence). Together with a sample-barcoded 5' primer, a J-beta primer mix was included in a second PCR lasting roughly 6 to 12 cycles. Per-sample output comprised a minimum of 2.5 million paired-end reads containing CDR3. TCRdb reprocessed the 5' RACE reads with MiXCR, giving one entry per CDR3 protein. The data show 1,500,000 or so distinct CDR3 sequences, almost 60% seen once. This sample is part of a study of blood T cells in healthy people across ages. Study observations and caveats: TCR beta diversity, measured per million T cells, fell in a roughly linear way with age.

Total RNA extraction produced at least 5 micrograms (per sample) for the study. The J gene is TRBJ2-7, the V gene TRBV7-9, with D possibly being TRBD2 (5 bases). This TCR derives from a man younger than 35 in good health. The source material was blood. This CDR3 reads CASSFTPSNLGRAYEQYF. In nucleotides, the CDR3 is TGTGCCAGCAGCTTTACCCCCTCTAATCTAGGGAGAGCATACGAGCAGTACTTC.